This T cell receptor (beta chain) came from a study of T-cell reconstitution after alpha-beta-depleted transplantation in children listed by TCRdb under 2016. Broadly, across the study: Using TCR repertoire profiling, the study followed T-cell immune reconstitution in a quantitative way in children after TCRalphabeta/CD19-depleted allogeneic hematopoietic cell transplantation.

This clonotype was observed a handful of times. What this receptor recognizes is not known. No much larger clone is present one base from it, and per-base qualities are unavailable. The treatment or condition tag for this specimen amounts to: allogeneic hematopoietic cell transplantation with graft depleted of TCRalphabeta T cells and CD19 B cells. The children who served as transplant recipients had been given grafts of TCRalphabeta/CD19-depleted allogeneic hematopoietic cells. Libraries were prepared through PCR. Sequencing was carried out with an Illumina HiSeq 2500. TCR library preparation used molecular barcoding, with unique molecular identifiers applied to normalize quantification of the TCRbeta repertoire. The raw public reads went through TCRdb reprocessing: fastp at Q25, MiXCR clone calling, in-frame beta chains kept. Rows are unified per CDR3 protein, each entry keeping the most common DNA and genes. Recorded for this sample are 90,000 to 130,000 distinct CDR3 sequences; around 10% of them occurred a single time. Approximately 36% of the sample is in the top ten clones.

Study-level results and caveats: Hyperexpanded clone frequencies declined over subsequent months; after one year, T-cell counts and TCRbeta diversity were mostly attributed to newly produced T cells. In some patients, the high TCRbeta diversity seen at day 60 was put down to recipient T cells and intrathymic progenitors that had survived conditioning. The apparently early recovery of alphabetaT-cell counts about two months after transplant reportedly depended on only several hundred rapidly expanded clones that came from non-depleted graft cells.

The sample here was PBMCs, taken before TCRalphabeta/CD19-depleted stem cell transplant. This receptor was obtained from a boy between 2 and 10 years old with acute lymphoblastic leukemia, due to receive a stem cell transplant.

The nucleotide sequence is TGTGCCAGCAGTTTAGACGCTGGGGACCATCAGCCCCAGCATTTT. It specifies CASSLDAGDHQPQHF. The chain uses TRBV12-3 or TRBV12-4 and TRBJ1-5; TRBD1 might be the D gene, on 5 matching bases. Including the terminal cysteine and phenylalanine, the CDR3 comprises 15 residues. Only CDR3 DNA remains: 45 bases, in frame from the first base. V is clipped by 1 base and J by 5 bases, and the sequence between their germline boundaries is 12 bases long.